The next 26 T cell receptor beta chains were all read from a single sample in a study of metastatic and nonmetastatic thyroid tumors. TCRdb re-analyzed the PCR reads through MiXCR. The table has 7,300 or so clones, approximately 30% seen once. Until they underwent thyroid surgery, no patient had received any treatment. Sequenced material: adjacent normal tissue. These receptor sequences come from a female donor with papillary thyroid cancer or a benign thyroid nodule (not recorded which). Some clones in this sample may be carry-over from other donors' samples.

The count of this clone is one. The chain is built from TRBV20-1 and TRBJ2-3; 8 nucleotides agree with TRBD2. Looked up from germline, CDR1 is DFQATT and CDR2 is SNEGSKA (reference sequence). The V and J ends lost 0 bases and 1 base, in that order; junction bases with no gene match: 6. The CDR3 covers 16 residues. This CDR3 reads CSAREGQAGGTDTQYF. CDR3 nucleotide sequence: TGCAGTGCTAGAGAAGGTCAAGCGGGGGGCACAGATACGCAGTATTTT.

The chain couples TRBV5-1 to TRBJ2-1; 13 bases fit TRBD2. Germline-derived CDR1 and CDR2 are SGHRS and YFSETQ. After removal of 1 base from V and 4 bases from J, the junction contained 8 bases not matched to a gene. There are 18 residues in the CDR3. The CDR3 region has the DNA TGCGCCAGCAGCTTGCCCTTTAAGACTAGCGGGAGGTACAATGAGCAGTTCTTC. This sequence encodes CASSLPFKTSGRYNEQFF.

The DNA for the CDR3 is TGTGCCAGCAGTCCCGGGACGGAGTCAGATACGCAGTATTTT. It specifies CASSPGTESDTQYF. The chain couples TRBV7-6 to TRBJ2-3, with D perhaps matching TRBD1 or TRBD2 (5 bases each). The length of the CDR3 is 14 residues. V gave up 6 bases and J gave up 4 bases, with 14 bases separating them. CDR1 and CDR2 from the germline V gene are SGHVS and FNYEAQ.

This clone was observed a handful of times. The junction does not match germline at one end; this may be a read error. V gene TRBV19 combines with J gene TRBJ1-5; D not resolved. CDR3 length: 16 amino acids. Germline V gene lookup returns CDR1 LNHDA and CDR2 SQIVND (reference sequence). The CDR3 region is CASSTVGFTSNKPQHF. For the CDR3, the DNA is TGTGCCAGCTCCACAGTGGGGTTTACGAGCAATAAGCCCCAGCATTTT.

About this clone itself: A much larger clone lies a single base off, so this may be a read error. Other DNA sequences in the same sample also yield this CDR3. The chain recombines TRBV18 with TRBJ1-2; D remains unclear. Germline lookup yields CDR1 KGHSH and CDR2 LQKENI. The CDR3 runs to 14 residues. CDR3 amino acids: CASSPQSPSGGYTF. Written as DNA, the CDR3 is TGCGCCAGCTCACCGCAAAGTCCATCGGGAGGCTACACCTTC.

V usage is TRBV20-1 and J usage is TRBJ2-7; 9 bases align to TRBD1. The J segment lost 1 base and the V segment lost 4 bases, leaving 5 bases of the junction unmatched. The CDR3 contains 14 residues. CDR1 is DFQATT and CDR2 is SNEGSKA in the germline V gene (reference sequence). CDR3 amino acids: CSAIDRGVSYEQYF. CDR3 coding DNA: TGCAGTGCTATCGACAGGGGGGTTTCCTACGAGCAGTACTTC.

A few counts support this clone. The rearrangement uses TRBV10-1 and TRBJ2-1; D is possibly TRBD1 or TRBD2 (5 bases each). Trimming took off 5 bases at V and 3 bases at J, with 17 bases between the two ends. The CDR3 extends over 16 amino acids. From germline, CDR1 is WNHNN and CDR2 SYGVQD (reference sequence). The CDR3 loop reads CASSTGTSDFYNEQFF. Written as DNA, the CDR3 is TGCGCCAGCAGTACCGGGACCTCAGATTTCTACAATGAGCAGTTCTTC.

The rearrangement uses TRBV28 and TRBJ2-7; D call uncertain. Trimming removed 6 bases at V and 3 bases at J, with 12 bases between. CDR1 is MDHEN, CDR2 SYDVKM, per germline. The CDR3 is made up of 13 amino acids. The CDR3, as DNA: TGTGCCAGCAGAAAAGAACGGGTCTACGAGCAGTACTTC. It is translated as CASRKERVYEQYF. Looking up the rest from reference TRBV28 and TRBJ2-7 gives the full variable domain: DVKVTQSSRYLVKRTGEKVFLECVQDMDHENMFWYRQDPGLGLRLIYFSYDVKMKEKGDIPEGYSVSREKKERFSLILESASTNQTSMYLCASRKERVYEQYFGPGTRLTVT.

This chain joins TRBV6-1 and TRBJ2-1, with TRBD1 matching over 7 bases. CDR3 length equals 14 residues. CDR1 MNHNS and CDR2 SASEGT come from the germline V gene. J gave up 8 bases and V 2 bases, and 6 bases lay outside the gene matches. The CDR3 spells CASSETDRVHEQFF. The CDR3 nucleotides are TGTGCCAGCAGTGAAACCGACAGGGTCCATGAGCAGTTCTTC.

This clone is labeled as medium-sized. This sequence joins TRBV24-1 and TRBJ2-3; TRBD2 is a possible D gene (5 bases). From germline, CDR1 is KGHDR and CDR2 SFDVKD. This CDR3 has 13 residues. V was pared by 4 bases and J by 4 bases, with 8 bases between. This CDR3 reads CATSEGAADTQYF. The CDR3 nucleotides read TGTGCCACCAGTGAGGGAGCGGCAGATACGCAGTATTTT.

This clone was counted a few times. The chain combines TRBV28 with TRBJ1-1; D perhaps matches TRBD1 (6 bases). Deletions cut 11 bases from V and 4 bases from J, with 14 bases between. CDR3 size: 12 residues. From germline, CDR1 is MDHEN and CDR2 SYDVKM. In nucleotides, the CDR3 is TGTGCCCTACAGGGTTTAAGCACTGAAGCTTTCTTT. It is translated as CALQGLSTEAFF.

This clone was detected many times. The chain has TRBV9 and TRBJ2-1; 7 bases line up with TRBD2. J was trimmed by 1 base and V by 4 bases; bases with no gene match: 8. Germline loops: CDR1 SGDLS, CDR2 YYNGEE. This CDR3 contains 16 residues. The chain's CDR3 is CASSKLGGSSYNEQFF. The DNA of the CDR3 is TGTGCCAGCAGCAAGCTCGGCGGGAGTTCCTACAATGAGCAGTTCTTC.

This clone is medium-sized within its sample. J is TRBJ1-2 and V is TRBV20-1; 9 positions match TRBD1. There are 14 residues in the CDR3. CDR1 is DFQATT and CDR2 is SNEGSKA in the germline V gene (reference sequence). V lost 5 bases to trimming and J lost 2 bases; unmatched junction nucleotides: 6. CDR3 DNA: TGCAGTGCTGACCCTGGGACAGGGAACTATGGCTACACCTTC. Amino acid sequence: CSADPGTGNYGYTF.

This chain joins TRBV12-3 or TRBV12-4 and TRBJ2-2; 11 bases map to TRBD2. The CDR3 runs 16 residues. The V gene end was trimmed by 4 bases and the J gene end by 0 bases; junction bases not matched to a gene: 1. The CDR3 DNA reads TGTGCCAGCAGTTATAGCGGGGGGGCGAACACCGGGGAGCTGTTTTTT. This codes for CASSYSGGANTGELFF.

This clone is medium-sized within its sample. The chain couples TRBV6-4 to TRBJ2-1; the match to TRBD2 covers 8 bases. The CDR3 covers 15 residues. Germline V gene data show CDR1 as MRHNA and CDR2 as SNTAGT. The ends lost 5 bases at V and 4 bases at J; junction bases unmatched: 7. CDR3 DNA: TGTGCCAGCAGTTATATAGCGGGGTCGTACAATGAGCAGTTCTTC. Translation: CASSYIAGSYNEQFF.

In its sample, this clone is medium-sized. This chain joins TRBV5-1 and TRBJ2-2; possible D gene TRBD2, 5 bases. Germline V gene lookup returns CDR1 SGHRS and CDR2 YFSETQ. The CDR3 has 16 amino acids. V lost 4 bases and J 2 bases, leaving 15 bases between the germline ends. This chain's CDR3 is CASSLSGRYNTGELFF. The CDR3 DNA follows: TGCGCCAGCAGCCTATCGGGAAGGTATAACACCGGGGAGCTGTTTTTT.

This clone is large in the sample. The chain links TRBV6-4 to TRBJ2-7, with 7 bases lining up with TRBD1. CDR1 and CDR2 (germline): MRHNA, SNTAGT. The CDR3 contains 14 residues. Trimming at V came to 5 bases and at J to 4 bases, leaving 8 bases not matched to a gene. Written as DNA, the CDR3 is TGTGCCAGCAGTAGTAGACAGGGTATATACGAGCAGTACGTC. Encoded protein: CASSSRQGIYEQYV.

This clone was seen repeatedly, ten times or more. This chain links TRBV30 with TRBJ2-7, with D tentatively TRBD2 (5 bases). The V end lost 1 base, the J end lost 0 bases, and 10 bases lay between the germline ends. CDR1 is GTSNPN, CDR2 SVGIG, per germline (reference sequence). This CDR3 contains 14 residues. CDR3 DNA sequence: TGTGCCTGGAGTGAGGGCGGGTCCTCCTACGAGCAGTACTTC. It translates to CAWSEGGSSYEQYF. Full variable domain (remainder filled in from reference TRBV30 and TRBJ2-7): SQTIHQWPATLVQPVGSPLSLECTVEGTSNPNLYWYRQAAGRGLQLLFYSVGIGQISSEVPQNLSASRPQDRQFILSSKKLLLSDSGFYLCAWSEGGSSYEQYFGPGTRLTVT.

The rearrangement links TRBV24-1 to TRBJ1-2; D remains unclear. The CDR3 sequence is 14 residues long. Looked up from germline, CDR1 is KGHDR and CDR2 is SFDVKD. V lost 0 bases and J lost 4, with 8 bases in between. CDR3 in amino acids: CATSDLMQSYGYTF. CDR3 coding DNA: TGTGCCACCAGTGATTTGATGCAGAGCTATGGCTACACCTTC.

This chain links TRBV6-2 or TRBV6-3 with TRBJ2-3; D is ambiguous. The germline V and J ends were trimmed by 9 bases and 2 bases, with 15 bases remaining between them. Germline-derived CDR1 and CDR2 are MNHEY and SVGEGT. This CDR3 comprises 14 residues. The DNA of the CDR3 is TGTGCCAGGCTCCCCCAGTTTCTCACAGATACGCAGTATTTT. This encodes CARLPQFLTDTQYF.

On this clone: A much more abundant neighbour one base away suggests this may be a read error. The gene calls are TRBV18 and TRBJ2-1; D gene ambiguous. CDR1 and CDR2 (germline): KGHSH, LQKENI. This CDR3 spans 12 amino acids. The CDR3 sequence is CSSSPQDNEQFF. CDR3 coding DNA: TGTTCCAGCTCACCCCAGGACAATGAGCAGTTCTTC.

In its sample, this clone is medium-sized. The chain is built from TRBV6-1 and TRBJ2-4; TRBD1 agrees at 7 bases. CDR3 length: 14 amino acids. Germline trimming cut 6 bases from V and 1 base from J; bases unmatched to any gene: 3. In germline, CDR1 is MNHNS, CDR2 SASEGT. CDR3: CASRDRRAKNIQYF. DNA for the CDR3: TGTGCCAGCAGGGACAGGCGCGCCAAAAACATTCAGTACTTC.

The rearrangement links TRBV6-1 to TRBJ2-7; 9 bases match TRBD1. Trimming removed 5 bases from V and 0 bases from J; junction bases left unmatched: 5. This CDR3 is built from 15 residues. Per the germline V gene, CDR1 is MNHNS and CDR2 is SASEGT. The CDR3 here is CASSPGTGYSYEQYF. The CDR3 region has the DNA TGTGCCAGCAGTCCCGGGACAGGGTACTCCTACGAGCAGTACTTC.

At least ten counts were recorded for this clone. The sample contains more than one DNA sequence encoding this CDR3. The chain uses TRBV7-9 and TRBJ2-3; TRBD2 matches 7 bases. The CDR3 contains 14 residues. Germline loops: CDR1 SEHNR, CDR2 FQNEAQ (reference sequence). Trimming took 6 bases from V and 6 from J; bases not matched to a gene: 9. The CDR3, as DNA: TGTGCCAGCAGAGCTAAGCGGGAAGCGGATACGCAGTATTTT. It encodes CASRAKREADTQYF. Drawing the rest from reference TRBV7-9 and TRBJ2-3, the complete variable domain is DTGVSQNPRHKITKRGQNVTFRCDPISEHNRLYWYRQTLGQGPEFLTYFQNEAQLEKSRLLSDRFSAERPKGSFSTLEIQRTEQGDSAMYLCASRAKREADTQYFGPGTRLTVL.

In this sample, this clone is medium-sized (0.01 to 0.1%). The CDR3 reads CASSLEHRGTGRDQFF. CDR3 sequence (DNA): TGTGCCAGCAGCTTAGAACACAGGGGGACGGGTAGGGATCAGTTTTTT. This sequence joins TRBV7-8 and TRBJ1-4; 8 nucleotides line up with TRBD1. The CDR3 sequence is 16 residues long. Germline CDR1 is SGHVS and CDR2 is FQNEAQ. Losses at the gene ends were 1 base for V and 16 bases for J; bases not matched to a gene: 17.

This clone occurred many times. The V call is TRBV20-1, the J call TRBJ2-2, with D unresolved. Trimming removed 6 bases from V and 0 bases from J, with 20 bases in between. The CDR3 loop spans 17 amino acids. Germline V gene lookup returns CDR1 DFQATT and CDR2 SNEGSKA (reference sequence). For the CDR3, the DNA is TGCAGTGCCTCCCCCCCTTTAACTGCGGCGAACACCGGGGAGCTGTTTTTT. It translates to CSASPPLTAANTGELFF.